Listed here are 6 T cell receptor beta chains from one sample, sequenced in a study of T cell responses to AZD1222 COVID-19 vaccine. The table came from immunoSEQ multiplex PCR; TCRdb's copy has only in-frame clones and leaves some out. The table shows 150,000 to 200,000 clones, with around nine tenths occurring only once. The material sequenced was peripheral blood, taken 28 days after the second AZD1222 dose. These receptors were taken from an adult who received the AZD1222 COVID-19 vaccine.

The V gene is TRBV9, the J gene TRBJ2-1, with 10 bases fitting TRBD2. The V gene's germline CDR1 is SGDLS and CDR2 YYNGEE. The CDR3 is made up of 15 amino acids. V lost 3 bases and J lost 6; bases outside the gene matches: 6. The CDR3 coding sequence is TGTGCCAGCAGCGGATCGGGACTAGCGTCCAATGAGCAGTTCTTC. This translates into CASSGSGLASNEQFF.

This clone was seen more than once but under ten times. J is TRBJ2-3 and V is TRBV7-2; D tentatively fits TRBD1 or TRBD2 (6 bases each). The V end lost 8 bases, the J end lost 4 bases, and 19 bases lay between the germline ends. Germline V lookup: CDR1 SGHTA, CDR2 FQGNSA. The CDR3 runs 15 residues. CDR3 in DNA: TGTGCCAGCGGGGCGAAGGGGGGCCCGGCAGATACGCAGTATTTT. This encodes CASGAKGGPADTQYF.

This clone was detected a few times. This chain's CDR3 is CSVVDRDPNWNNYGYTF. The CDR3, as DNA: TGCAGCGTTGTCGACAGGGACCCCAATTGGAATAACTATGGCTACACCTTC. The rearrangement joins TRBV29-1 to TRBJ1-2; 7 bases align to TRBD1. J lost 1 base, V lost 4 bases, and 15 bases had no gene match. This CDR3 region has 17 residues. Germline CDR1 reads SQVTM; CDR2 reads ANQGSEA.

The chain recombines TRBV5-6 with TRBJ2-5; D unresolved. The CDR3 sequence is 14 residues long. Trimming cost V 0 bases and J 4 bases, with 10 bases left between them. Per the germline V gene, CDR1 is SGHDT and CDR2 is YYEEEE. DNA for the CDR3: TGTGCCAGCAGCTTGGTGGCGTCAGGAGAGACCCAGTACTTC. It translates to CASSLVASGETQYF. Drawing the rest from reference TRBV5-6 and TRBJ2-5, the complete variable domain is DAGVTQSPTHLIKTRGQQVTLRCSPKSGHDTVSWYQQALGQGPQFIFQYYEEEERQRGNFPDRFSGHQFPNYSSELNVNALLLGDSALYLCASSLVASGETQYFGPGTRLLVL.

The chain joins TRBV3-1 (or the pseudogene TRBV3-2) to TRBJ1-3; no reliable D call. CDR3 length: 13 residues. V lost 7 bases and J 2 bases, leaving 9 bases between the germline ends. CDR1 is LGHDT, CDR2 YNNKEL, per germline (reference sequence). CDR3: CASMPAAGNTIYF. In DNA, the CDR3 is TGTGCCAGCATGCCCGCGGCTGGAAACACCATATATTTT.

The J gene is TRBJ2-1, the V gene TRBV7-2, with D unresolved. Germline V gene data show CDR1 as SGHTA and CDR2 as FQGNSA. V dropped 0 bases and J dropped 6 bases, with 6 bases sitting between them. The CDR3 has 13 residues. The CDR3, as DNA: TGTGCCAGCAGCTTAGCCCGATCCAATGAGCAGTTCTTC. Its translation is CASSLARSNEQFF.